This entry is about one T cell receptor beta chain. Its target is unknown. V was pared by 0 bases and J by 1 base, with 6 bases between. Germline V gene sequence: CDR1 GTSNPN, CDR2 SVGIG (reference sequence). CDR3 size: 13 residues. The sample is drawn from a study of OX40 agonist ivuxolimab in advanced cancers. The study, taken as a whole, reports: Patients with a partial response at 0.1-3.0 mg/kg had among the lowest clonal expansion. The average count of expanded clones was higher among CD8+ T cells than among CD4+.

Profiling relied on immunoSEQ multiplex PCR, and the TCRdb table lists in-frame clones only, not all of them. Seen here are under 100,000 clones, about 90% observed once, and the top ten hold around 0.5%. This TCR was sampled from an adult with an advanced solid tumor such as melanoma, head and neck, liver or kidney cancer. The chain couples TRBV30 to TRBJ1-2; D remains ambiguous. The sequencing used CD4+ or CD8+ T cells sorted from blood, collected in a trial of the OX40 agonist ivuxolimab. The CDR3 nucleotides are TGTGCCTGGAGTGTCCAGGTTAACTATGGCTACACCTTC. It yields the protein CAWSVQVNYGYTF.